These 15 T cell receptor beta chains share one sample of origin, sequenced in a study of cytomegalovirus exposure and HLA in healthy donors. The primer mix had 60 Vbeta and 13 Jbeta primers. Clones were read by immunoSEQ multiplex PCR, and TCRdb kept only the in-frame ones, dropping some. The sample has about 160,000 clones; roughly 80% are singletons. The sequenced material came from PBMCs. All receptors derive from a man aged 50 or older in good health and CMV-seropositive.

The chain has TRBV29-1 and TRBJ2-1; D remains unclear. From germline, CDR1 is SQVTM and CDR2 ANQGSEA. The CDR3 sequence is 12 residues long. V gave up 8 bases and J gave up 9 bases, with 17 bases separating them. The CDR3 spells CSSQLNSGEQFF. The DNA of the CDR3 is TGCAGCTCCCAGCTGAACTCGGGTGAGCAGTTCTTC.

This chain joins TRBV7-2 and TRBJ1-3; D gene unclear. Trimming took off 5 bases at V and 0 bases at J, with 11 bases between the two ends. The CDR3 is made up of 15 amino acids. The V gene's germline CDR1 is SGHTA and CDR2 FQGNSA. The CDR3 nucleotides read TGTGCCAGCAGCGTCGGACTTTTCTCTGGAAACACCATATATTTT. It translates to CASSVGLFSGNTIYF.

This clone showed up just once. The J gene is TRBJ1-5, the V gene TRBV19, with TRBD1 matching 10 bases. The CDR3 spans 15 residues. V dropped 9 bases and J dropped 0; count of bases not matched to a gene: 5. Germline assignment: CDR1 LNHDA and CDR2 SQIVND (reference sequence). The CDR3: CASRDRGGSNQPQHF. As DNA, the CDR3 is TGTGCCAGCAGGGACAGGGGAGGTAGCAATCAGCCCCAGCATTTT.

This clone is a singleton in its sample. This chain uses TRBV21-1 with TRBJ1-5; the D segment call TRBD1 is taken from the table without a DNA check. TRBV21-1 is listed as a pseudogene. This CDR3 spans 16 amino acids. CDR3 region: CASSKEGDGGNQPQHF. In DNA, the CDR3 is TGTGCCAGCAGCAAAGAGGGGGACGGTGGCAATCAGCCCCAGCATTTT.

The chain is built from TRBV10-3 and TRBJ2-7; no reliable D call. Between the trimmed V and J ends, which lost 0 bases and 4 bases, there was a span of 4 bases. CDR3 length: 12 amino acids. Germline V gene sequence: CDR1 ENHRY, CDR2 SYGVKD. CDR3 in DNA: TGTGCCATCAGTGAGTCCGGTTACGAGCAGTACTTC. Translating it yields CAISESGYEQYF.

The V call is TRBV30, the J call TRBJ2-2; 10 bases fit TRBD2. The V gene end was trimmed by 4 bases and the J gene end by 2 bases; junction bases not matched to a gene: 10. This CDR3 is 17 amino acids long. The germline CDR1 and CDR2 sequences are GTSNPN and SVGIG (reference sequence). CDR3 in amino acids: CAWTGVQRGGNTGELFF. The CDR3 DNA follows: TGTGCCTGGACTGGGGTCCAGCGGGGGGGCAACACCGGGGAGCTGTTTTTT.

The rearrangement links TRBV28 to TRBJ1-6, with TRBD1 identical over 7 bases. This CDR3 contains 15 residues. Trimming at V came to 5 bases and at J to 6 bases, leaving 7 bases not matched to a gene. Germline lookup yields CDR1 MDHEN and CDR2 SYDVKM. CDR3 bases: TGTGCCAGCAGTCCCGCCGGGACAGTTAATTCACCCCTCCACTTT. It translates to CASSPAGTVNSPLHF.

The CDR3 DNA sequence: TGTGCCACCAGCAGAGGTACAGGGGGCGGAGAGACCCAGTACTTC. Translation gives CATSRGTGGGETQYF. This chain joins TRBV15 and TRBJ2-5; TRBD1 agrees at 9 bases. V was pared by 1 base and J by 4 bases, with 4 bases of the junction left unmatched. Germline values: CDR1 LNHNV, CDR2 YYDKDF (reference sequence). CDR3 length: 15 residues.

The chain uses TRBV7-9 and TRBJ1-1; D unresolved. The CDR3 consists of 15 residues. Germline-derived CDR1 and CDR2 are SEHNR and FQNEAQ (reference sequence). The V gene lost 3 bases and the J gene lost 4 bases, with 15 bases spanning the gap. The CDR3 sequence: CASSFAPSFLTEAFF. Here the CDR3 DNA reads TGTGCCAGCAGCTTCGCCCCAAGCTTCCTCACTGAAGCTTTCTTT.

Comments on this clone: The sample has other DNA sequences that encode this CDR3 too. This chain connects TRBV7-9 to TRBJ2-7; weak D call: TRBD2 (6 bases). Germline lookup yields CDR1 SEHNR and CDR2 FQNEAQ (reference sequence). V was cut by 1 base and J by 3 bases, with 10 bases left in between. The CDR3 has 14 amino acids. CDR3 protein: CASSLGGDLYEQYF. The CDR3, as DNA: TGTGCCAGCAGCTTAGGGGGGGATCTCTACGAGCAGTACTTC.

CDR3 coding DNA: TGTGCCAGCAGTCCCACTAGACAAGAGACCCAGTACTTC. It codes for CASSPTRQETQYF. V usage is TRBV2 and J usage is TRBJ2-5; D perhaps matches TRBD2 (5 bases). The CDR3 consists of 13 residues. The V gene lost 5 bases and the J gene lost 2 bases, with 9 bases spanning the gap. CDR1 is SNHLY and CDR2 is FYNNEI in the germline V gene. The full variable domain, with the rest looked up from reference TRBV2 and TRBJ2-5, is EPEVTQTPSHQVTQMGQEVILRCVPISNHLYFYWYRQILGQKVEFLVSFYNNEISEKSEIFDDQFSVERPDGSNFTLKIRSTKLEDSAMYFCASSPTRQETQYFGPGTRLLVL.

Comments on this clone: Distinct nucleotide sequences in the sample also encode this CDR3. V is TRBV7-9 and J is TRBJ1-1, with D unresolved. This CDR3 region has 13 residues. The germline CDR1 and CDR2 sequences are SEHNR and FQNEAQ (reference sequence). The germline V and J ends were trimmed by 3 bases and 4 bases, with 9 bases remaining between them. In nucleotides, the CDR3 is TGTGCCAGCAGCTTTGGAGAGGGCACTGAAGCTTTCTTT. It translates to CASSFGEGTEAFF.

The rearrangement links TRBV6-4 to TRBJ1-2, with 7 bases that match TRBD1. V trimming: 2 bases; J trimming: 6 bases; junction bases outside the gene matches: 15. Germline V lookup: CDR1 MRHNA, CDR2 SNTAGT. The CDR3 runs to 17 residues. CDR3 DNA: TGTGCCAGCAGTGACCCCCCTAAAAATGACAGGGCCCATGGCTACACCTTC. Its translation: CASSDPPKNDRAHGYTF.

The rearrangement uses TRBV7-2 and TRBJ1-4; 10 bases are a match to TRBD1. The junction had 7 bases not matched to a gene; V was cut back by 5 bases and J by 7 bases. Germline CDR1 SGHTA, CDR2 FQGNSA. The CDR3 totals 15 residues. CDR3 protein: CASSLDRGRSEKLFF. Written as DNA, the CDR3 is TGTGCCAGCAGCCTAGACAGGGGGCGTAGTGAAAAACTGTTTTTT.

The V call is TRBV28, the J call TRBJ2-7, with 10 bases fitting TRBD2. The ends lost 3 bases at V and 5 bases at J; junction bases unmatched: 7. Germline V gene data show CDR1 as MDHEN and CDR2 as SYDVKM. The CDR3 sequence is 15 residues long. Written as DNA, the CDR3 is TGTGCCAGCAGTTTCCAAGCGGGAGGGGGCGACGAGCAGTACTTC. It specifies CASSFQAGGGDEQYF.